This T cell receptor (beta chain) was identified during a study of blood T cell repertoires in COVID-19. Clones were sequenced by immunoSEQ multiplex PCR, and TCRdb holds only the in-frame ones, with some missing. This sample yields under 450,000 clones, of which 90% to 95% are seen a single time; around 0.94% belongs to the top ten. The receptor was isolated from a middle-aged woman who had been exposed to COVID-19. The sequenced sample was PBMCs or T cells enriched from blood (not recorded which).

CDR3 region: CASSSLSGSPLTGNTIYF. CDR3 nucleotide sequence: TGTGCCAGCTCATCCCTTTCCGGGTCCCCTCTAACTGGAAACACCATATATTTT. This chain connects TRBV18 to TRBJ1-3; D unresolved. There are 18 residues in the CDR3. CDR1 is KGHSH, CDR2 LQKENI, per germline. V was pared by 5 bases and J by 2 bases, with 22 bases between.